This T cell receptor beta chain comes out of a study of T cell responses to AZD1222 COVID-19 vaccine. TCRdb keeps only in-frame clones here, not all; method: immunoSEQ multiplex PCR. Among fewer than 200,000 clones listed, 92% were seen once. The receptor comes from an adult in good health. The sample here was peripheral blood, taken on day 0 of MenACWY control vaccination.

CDR3 DNA: TGCGCCAGCAGCTTGGAGACTAGCGGGAGCGAGACCCAGTACTTC. Its translation: CASSLETSGSETQYF. The V call is TRBV5-1, the J call TRBJ2-5, with 12 bases matching TRBD2. The CDR3 sequence is 15 residues long. The ends lost 0 bases at V and 5 bases at J; junction bases unmatched: 2. From germline, CDR1 is SGHRS and CDR2 YFSETQ.